This T cell receptor beta chain comes out of a study of beta chain features in type 1 diabetes. Broader study findings: Possibly, sequencing cDNA over-represented cells that had high TCR expression levels. Whether TCRB rearrangement is influenced by HLA type went unresolved here.

The isolated RNA, all of it, was reverse transcribed, so expressed TCRB transcripts were what got sequenced. The repertoire was sequenced with immunoSEQ multiplex PCR; TCRdb's copy has only in-frame clones and lacks some. The sample lists some 200,000 clones; approximately 11% were seen once. A sort by CD45RO/CCR7/CD25/CD127/CD95/CD27 yielded CD4+ naive, central memory, regulatory and stem cell-like memory cells. Sorted cells reached over 95% purity in every population. With regard to this clone: Its specificity is unknown. Other nucleotide sequences in the sample specify the same CDR3.

The ends lost 5 bases at V and 3 bases at J; junction bases unmatched: 1. Germline-derived CDR1 and CDR2 are MNHNY and SVGAGI (reference sequence). The CDR3 covers 12 residues. The sample consisted of central memory CD4+ T cells from blood. This receptor was identified in a young man in good health. This rearrangement joins TRBV6-6 to TRBJ2-7, with 7 positions matching TRBD1. The CDR3 sequence: CASSRQGYEQYF. CDR3 coding DNA: TGTGCCAGCAGTCGACAGGGCTACGAGCAGTACTTC.